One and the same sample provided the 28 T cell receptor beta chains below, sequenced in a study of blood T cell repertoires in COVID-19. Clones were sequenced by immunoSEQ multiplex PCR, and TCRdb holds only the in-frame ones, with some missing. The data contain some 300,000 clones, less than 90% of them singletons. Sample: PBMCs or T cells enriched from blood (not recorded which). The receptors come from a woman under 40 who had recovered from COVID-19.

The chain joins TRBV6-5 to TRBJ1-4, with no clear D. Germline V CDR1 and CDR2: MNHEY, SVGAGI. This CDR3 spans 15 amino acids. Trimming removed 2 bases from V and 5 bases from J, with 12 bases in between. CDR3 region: CASSYDGAPNEKLFF. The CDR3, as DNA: TGTGCCAGCAGTTACGACGGAGCTCCAAATGAAAAACTGTTTTTT.

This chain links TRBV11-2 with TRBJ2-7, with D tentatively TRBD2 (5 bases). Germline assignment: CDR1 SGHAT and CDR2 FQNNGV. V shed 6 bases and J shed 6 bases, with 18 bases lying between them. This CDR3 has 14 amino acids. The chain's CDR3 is CASSAVGVRGEQYF. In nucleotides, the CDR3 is TGTGCCAGCAGTGCGGTCGGGGTTCGAGGCGAGCAGTACTTC. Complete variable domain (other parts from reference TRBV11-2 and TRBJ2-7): EAGVAQSPRYKIIEKRQSVAFWCNPISGHATLYWYQQILGQGPKLLIQFQNNGVVDDSQLPKDRFSAERLKGVDSTLKIQPAKLEDSAVYLCASSAVGVRGEQYFGPGTRLTVT.

This CDR3 reads CASSRGTGGVGNTEAFF. The CDR3 bases are TGTGCCAGCAGTCGCGGGACAGGGGGCGTAGGGAACACTGAAGCTTTCTTT. The rearrangement links TRBV3-1 (or the pseudogene TRBV3-2) to TRBJ1-1; 12 positions agree with TRBD1. CDR3 length: 17 residues. J lost 1 base, V lost 6 bases, and 9 bases had no gene match. CDR1 and CDR2 from the germline V gene are LGHDT and YNNKEL (reference sequence).

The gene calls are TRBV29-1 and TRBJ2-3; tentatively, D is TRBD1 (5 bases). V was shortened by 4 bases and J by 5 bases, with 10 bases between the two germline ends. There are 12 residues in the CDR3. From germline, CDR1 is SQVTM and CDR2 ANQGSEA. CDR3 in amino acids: CSVVRRGDTQYF. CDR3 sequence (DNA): TGCAGCGTTGTACGAAGGGGAGATACGCAGTATTTT.

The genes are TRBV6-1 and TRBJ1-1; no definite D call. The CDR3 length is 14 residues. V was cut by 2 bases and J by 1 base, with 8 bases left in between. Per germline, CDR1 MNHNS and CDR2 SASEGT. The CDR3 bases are TGTGCCAGCAGTGAAACATACCGGAACACTGAAGCTTTCTTT. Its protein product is CASSETYRNTEAFF.

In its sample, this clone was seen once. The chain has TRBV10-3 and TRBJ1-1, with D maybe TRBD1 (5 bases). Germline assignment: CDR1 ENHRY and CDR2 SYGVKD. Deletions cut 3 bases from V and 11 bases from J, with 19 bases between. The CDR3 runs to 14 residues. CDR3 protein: CAISDRGSGTGAFF. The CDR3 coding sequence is TGTGCCATCAGTGATAGGGGTTCCGGCACTGGGGCTTTCTTT.

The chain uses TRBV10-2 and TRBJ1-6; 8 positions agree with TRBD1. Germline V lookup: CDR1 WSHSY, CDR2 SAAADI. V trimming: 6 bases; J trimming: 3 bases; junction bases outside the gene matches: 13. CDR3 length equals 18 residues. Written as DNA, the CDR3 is TGCGCCAGCAGCGGGGACCGTCTTACAGGGGGCTATAATTCACCCCTCCACTTT. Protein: CASSGDRLTGGYNSPLHF.

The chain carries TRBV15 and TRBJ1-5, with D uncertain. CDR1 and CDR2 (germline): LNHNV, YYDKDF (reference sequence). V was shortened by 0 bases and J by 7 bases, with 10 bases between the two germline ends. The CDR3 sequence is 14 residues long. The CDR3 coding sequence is TGTGCCACCAGCAGAGATGCACAGTCCCAGCCCCAGCATTTT. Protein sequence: CATSRDAQSQPQHF.

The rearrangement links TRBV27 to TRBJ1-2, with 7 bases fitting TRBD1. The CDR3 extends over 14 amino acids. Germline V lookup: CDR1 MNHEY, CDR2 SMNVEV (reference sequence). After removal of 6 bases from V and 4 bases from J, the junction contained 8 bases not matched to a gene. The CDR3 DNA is TGTGCCAGCAGGGACGGGGACAGAGTCTATGGCTACACCTTC. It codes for CASRDGDRVYGYTF.

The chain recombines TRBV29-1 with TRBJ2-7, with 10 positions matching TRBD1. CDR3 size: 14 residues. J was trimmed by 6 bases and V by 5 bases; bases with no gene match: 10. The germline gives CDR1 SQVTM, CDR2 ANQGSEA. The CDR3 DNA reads TGCAGCGTTCTGGGGGGACAGGGGATCTCCGAGCAGTACTTC. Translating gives CSVLGGQGISEQYF.

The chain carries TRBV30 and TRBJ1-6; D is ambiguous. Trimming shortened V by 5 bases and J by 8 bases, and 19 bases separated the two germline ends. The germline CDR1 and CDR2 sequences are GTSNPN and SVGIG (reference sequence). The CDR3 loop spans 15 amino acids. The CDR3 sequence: CAWGRWPQTYSPLHF. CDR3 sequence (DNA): TGTGCCTGGGGGAGGTGGCCCCAAACATATTCACCCCTCCACTTT.

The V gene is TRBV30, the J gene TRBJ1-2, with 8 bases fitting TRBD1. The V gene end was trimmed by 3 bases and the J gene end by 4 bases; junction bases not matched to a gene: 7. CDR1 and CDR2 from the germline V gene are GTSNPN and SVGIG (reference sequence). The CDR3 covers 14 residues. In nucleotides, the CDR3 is TGTGCCTGGAGCGACGACAGGGGAGCCTATGGCTACACCTTC. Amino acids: CAWSDDRGAYGYTF. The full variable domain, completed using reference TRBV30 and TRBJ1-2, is SQTIHQWPATLVQPVGSPLSLECTVEGTSNPNLYWYRQAAGRGLQLLFYSVGIGQISSEVPQNLSASRPQDRQFILSSKKLLLSDSGFYLCAWSDDRGAYGYTFGSGTRLTVV.

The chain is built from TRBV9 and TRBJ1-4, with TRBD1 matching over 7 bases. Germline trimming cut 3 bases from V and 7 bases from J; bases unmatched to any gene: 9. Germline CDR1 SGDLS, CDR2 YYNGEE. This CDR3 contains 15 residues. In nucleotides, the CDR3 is TGTGCCAGCAGCGCAGAGACAGGGTCGGGTGAAAAACTGTTTTTT. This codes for CASSAETGSGEKLFF. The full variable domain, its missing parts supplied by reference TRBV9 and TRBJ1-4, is DSGVTQTPKHLITATGQRVTLRCSPRSGDLSVYWYQQSLDQGLQFLIQYYNGEERAKGNILERFSAQQFPDLHSELNLSSLELGDSALYFCASSAETGSGEKLFFGSGTQLSVL.

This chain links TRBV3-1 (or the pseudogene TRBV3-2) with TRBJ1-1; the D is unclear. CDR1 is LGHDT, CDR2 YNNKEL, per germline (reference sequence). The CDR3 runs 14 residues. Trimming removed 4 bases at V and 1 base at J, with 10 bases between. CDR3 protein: CASSLGGGNTEAFF. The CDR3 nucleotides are TGTGCCAGCAGCCTCGGCGGTGGGAACACTGAAGCTTTCTTT.

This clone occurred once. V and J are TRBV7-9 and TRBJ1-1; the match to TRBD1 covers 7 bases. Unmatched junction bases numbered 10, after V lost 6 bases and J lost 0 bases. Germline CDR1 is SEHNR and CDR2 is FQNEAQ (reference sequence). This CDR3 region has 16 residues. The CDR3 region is CASRRRGRDMNTEAFF. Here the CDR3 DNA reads TGTGCCAGCAGGCGAAGGGGGCGGGACATGAACACTGAAGCTTTCTTT.

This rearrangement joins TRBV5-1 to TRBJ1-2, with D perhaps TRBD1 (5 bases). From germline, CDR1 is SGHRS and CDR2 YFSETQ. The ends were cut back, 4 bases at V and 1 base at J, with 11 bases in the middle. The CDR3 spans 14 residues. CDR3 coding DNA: TGCGCCAGCAGCACCGGGGGAGGTAACTATGGCTACACCTTC. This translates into CASSTGGGNYGYTF.

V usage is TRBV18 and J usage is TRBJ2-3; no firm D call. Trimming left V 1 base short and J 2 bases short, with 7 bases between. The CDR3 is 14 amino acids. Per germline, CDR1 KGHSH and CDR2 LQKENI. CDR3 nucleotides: TGTGCCAGCTCACCACTTGTAGACACAGATACGCAGTATTTT. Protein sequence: CASSPLVDTDTQYF.

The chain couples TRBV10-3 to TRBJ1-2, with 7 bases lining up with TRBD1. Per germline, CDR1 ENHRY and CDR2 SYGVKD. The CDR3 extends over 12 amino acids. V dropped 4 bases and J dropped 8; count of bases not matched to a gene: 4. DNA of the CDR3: TGTGCCATCAGTGGAGGGGGCGGAGGCTACACCTTC. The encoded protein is CAISGGGGGYTF.

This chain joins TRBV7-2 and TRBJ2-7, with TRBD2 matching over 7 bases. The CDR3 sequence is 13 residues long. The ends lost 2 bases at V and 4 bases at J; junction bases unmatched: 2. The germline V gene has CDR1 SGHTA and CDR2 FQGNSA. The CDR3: CASSLWEGYEQYF. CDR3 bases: TGTGCCAGCAGCTTATGGGAGGGGTACGAGCAGTACTTC.

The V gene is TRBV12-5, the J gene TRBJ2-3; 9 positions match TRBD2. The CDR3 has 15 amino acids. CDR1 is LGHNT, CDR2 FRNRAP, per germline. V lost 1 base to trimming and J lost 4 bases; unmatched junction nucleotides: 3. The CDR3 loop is CASGLGGLAADTQYF. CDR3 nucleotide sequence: TGTGCTAGTGGTTTGGGGGGACTAGCTGCAGATACGCAGTATTTT.

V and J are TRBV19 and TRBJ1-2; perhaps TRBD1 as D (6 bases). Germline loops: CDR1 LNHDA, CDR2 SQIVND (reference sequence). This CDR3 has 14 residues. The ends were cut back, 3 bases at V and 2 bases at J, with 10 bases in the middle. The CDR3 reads CASSINRVNYGYTF. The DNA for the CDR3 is TGTGCCAGTAGTATCAACAGGGTCAACTATGGCTACACCTTC.

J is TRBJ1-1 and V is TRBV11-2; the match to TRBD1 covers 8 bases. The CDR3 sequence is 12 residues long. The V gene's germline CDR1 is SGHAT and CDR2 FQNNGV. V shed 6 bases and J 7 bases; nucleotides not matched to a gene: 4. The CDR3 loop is CASRPGQGEAFF. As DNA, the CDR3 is TGTGCCAGCAGACCTGGACAGGGTGAAGCTTTCTTT. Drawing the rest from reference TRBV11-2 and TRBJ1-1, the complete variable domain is EAGVAQSPRYKIIEKRQSVAFWCNPISGHATLYWYQQILGQGPKLLIQFQNNGVVDDSQLPKDRFSAERLKGVDSTLKIQPAKLEDSAVYLCASRPGQGEAFFGQGTRLTVV.

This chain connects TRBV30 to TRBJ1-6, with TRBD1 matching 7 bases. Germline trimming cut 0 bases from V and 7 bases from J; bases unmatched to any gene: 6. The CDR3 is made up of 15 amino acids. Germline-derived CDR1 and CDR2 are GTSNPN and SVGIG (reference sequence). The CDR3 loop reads CAWSVRQGRNSPLHF. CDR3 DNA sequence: TGTGCCTGGAGTGTAAGACAGGGCAGGAATTCACCCCTCCACTTT. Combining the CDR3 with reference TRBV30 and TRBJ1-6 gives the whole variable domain SQTIHQWPATLVQPVGSPLSLECTVEGTSNPNLYWYRQAAGRGLQLLFYSVGIGQISSEVPQNLSASRPQDRQFILSSKKLLLSDSGFYLCAWSVRQGRNSPLHFGNGTRLTVT.

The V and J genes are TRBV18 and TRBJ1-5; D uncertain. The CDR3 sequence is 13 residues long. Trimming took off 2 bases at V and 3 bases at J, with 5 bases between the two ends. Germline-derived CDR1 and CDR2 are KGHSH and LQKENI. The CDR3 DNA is TGTGCCAGCTCACCAGGGCTCAATCAGCCCCAGCATTTT. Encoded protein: CASSPGLNQPQHF.

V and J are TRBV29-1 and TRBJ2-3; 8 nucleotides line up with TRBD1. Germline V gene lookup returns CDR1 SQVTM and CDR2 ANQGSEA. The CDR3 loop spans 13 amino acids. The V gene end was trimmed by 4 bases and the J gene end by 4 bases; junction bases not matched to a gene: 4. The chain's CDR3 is CSVATGAADTQYF. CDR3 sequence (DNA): TGCAGCGTTGCGACAGGGGCGGCAGATACGCAGTATTTT.

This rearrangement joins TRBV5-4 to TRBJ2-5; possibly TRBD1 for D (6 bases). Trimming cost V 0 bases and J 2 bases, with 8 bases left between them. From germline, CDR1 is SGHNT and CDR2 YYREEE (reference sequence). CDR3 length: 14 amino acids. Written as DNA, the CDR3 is TGTGCCAGCAGCTTGGCGGACAGTCAAGAGACCCAGTACTTC. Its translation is CASSLADSQETQYF.

The CDR3 sequence: CASSQRTGRETQYF. The CDR3, as DNA: TGTGCCAGCAGCCAGCGGACAGGGCGAGAGACCCAGTACTTC. V gene TRBV5-8 combines with J gene TRBJ2-5, with TRBD1 identical over 8 bases. This CDR3 contains 14 residues. The V segment lost 4 bases and the J segment 4 bases; nucleotides outside the gene matches: 6. In germline, CDR1 is SGHTS, CDR2 YDEGEE.

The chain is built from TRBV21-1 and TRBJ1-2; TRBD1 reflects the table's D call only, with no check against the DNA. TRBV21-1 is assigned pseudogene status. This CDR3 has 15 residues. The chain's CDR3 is CASSKARQGYYGYTF. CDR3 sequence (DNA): TGTGCCAGCAGCAAAGCGCGACAGGGGTACTATGGCTACACCTTC.